The 9 T cell receptor beta chains given below trace back to one sample, sequenced in a study of cytotoxic CD8 clonotypes in ibrutinib-treated CLL. Libraries were prepared by immunoSEQ multiplex PCR; TCRdb keeps only in-frame clonotypes and omits some of them. The table records under 200,000 clones, approximately 84% of them present only once. The sample here was PBMCs, taken after 24 months of ibrutinib treatment. The receptors derive from a human donor with chronic lymphocytic leukemia.

The J gene is TRBJ1-4, the V gene TRBV18; D is uncertain. Trimming took off 3 bases at V and 8 bases at J, with 10 bases between the two ends. Looked up from germline, CDR1 is KGHSH and CDR2 is LQKENI. The CDR3 is 13 residues long. CDR3 region: CASSPGTVEKLFF. The CDR3 DNA sequence: TGTGCCAGCTCACCGGGCACTGTGGAAAAACTGTTTTTT.

This clone came up a few times. This chain uses TRBV30 with TRBJ1-1; TRBD1 might be the D (6 bases). CDR3 length: 14 residues. Germline V CDR1 and CDR2: GTSNPN, SVGIG (reference sequence). V gave up 0 bases and J gave up 0 bases, with 8 bases separating them. CDR3 loop: CAWSVGQLNTEAFF. The DNA for the CDR3 is TGTGCCTGGAGTGTAGGACAGTTGAACACTGAAGCTTTCTTT.

This clone was seen once. The chain uses TRBV6-6 and TRBJ1-1; TRBD1 aligns across 7 bases. Germline loops: CDR1 MNHNY, CDR2 SVGAGI (reference sequence). V lost 4 bases to trimming and J lost 2 bases; unmatched junction nucleotides: 1. This CDR3 is built from 13 residues. The CDR3 DNA reads TGTGCCAGCAGTTGGGACAGCAACACTGAAGCTTTCTTT. Protein: CASSWDSNTEAFF.

V gene TRBV27 combines with J gene TRBJ2-7, with D maybe TRBD1 (6 bases). CDR1 and CDR2 (germline): MNHEY, SMNVEV (reference sequence). The germline V and J ends were trimmed by 0 bases and 6 bases, with 9 bases remaining between them. This CDR3 has 13 amino acids. This chain's CDR3 is CASSLSPGAEQYF. Written as DNA, the CDR3 is TGTGCCAGCAGTTTATCCCCAGGGGCCGAGCAGTACTTC.

The rearrangement joins TRBV28 to TRBJ2-5; 12 bases align to TRBD2. The V gene end was trimmed by 5 bases and the J gene end by 5 bases; junction bases not matched to a gene: 6. The germline V gene has CDR1 MDHEN and CDR2 SYDVKM. The CDR3 length is 15 residues. The CDR3 loop reads CASSPSGRVSETQYF. CDR3 DNA sequence: TGTGCCAGCAGTCCTAGCGGGAGGGTGTCTGAGACCCAGTACTTC.

The chain recombines TRBV30 with TRBJ1-2; 8 nucleotides match TRBD1. The germline V gene encodes CDR1 GTSNPN and CDR2 SVGIG (reference sequence). The trim removed 3 bases at V and 9 bases at J, leaving 12 bases unmatched. This CDR3 has 14 amino acids. The CDR3 region is CAWSRPGQASSYTF. The CDR3, as DNA: TGTGCCTGGAGCCGACCGGGACAGGCTTCTAGCTACACCTTC.

The chain uses TRBV9 and TRBJ2-2; D is ambiguous. Germline V gene sequence: CDR1 SGDLS, CDR2 YYNGEE. This CDR3 is 14 amino acids long. V lost 0 bases, J lost 8 bases, and 11 bases lay in between. CDR3 coding DNA: TGTGCCAGCAGCGTAGAGATAAGGGCTGGGGAGCTGTTTTTT. Amino acids: CASSVEIRAGELFF.

This clone turned up a few times. The V gene is TRBV2, the J gene TRBJ2-4; D perhaps matches TRBD2 (6 bases). This CDR3 is built from 15 residues. With 3 bases removed from V and 1 base from J, the gap between germline ends came to 10 bases. CDR1 and CDR2 (germline): SNHLY, FYNNEI. The CDR3 reads CASSEGGWAKNIQYF. As DNA, the CDR3 is TGTGCCAGCAGTGAGGGGGGTTGGGCCAAAAACATTCAGTACTTC.

The CDR3 spells CASSLGDRDRDTEAFF. DNA of the CDR3: TGTGCCAGCAGCTTAGGGGACCGGGACAGGGACACTGAAGCTTTCTTT. The rearrangement links TRBV7-2 to TRBJ1-1, with 9 positions matching TRBD1. CDR3 length equals 16 residues. CDR1 and CDR2 from the germline V gene are SGHTA and FQGNSA. Trimming took 1 base from V and 3 from J; bases not matched to a gene: 6.